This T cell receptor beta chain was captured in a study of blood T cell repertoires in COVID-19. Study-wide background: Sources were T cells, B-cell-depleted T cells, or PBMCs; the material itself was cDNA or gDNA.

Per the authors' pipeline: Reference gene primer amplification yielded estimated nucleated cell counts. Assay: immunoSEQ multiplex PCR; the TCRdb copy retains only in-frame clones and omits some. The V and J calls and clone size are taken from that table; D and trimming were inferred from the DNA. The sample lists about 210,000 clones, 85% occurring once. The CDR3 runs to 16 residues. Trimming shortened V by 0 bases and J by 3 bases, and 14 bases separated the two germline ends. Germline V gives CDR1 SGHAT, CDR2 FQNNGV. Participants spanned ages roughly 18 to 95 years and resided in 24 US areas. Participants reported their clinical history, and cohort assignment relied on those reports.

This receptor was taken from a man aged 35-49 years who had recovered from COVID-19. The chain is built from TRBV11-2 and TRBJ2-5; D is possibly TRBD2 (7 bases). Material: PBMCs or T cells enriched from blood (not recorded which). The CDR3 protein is CASSLEVKGGKETQYF. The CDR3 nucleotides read TGTGCCAGCAGCTTAGAGGTTAAGGGGGGGAAAGAGACCCAGTACTTC.